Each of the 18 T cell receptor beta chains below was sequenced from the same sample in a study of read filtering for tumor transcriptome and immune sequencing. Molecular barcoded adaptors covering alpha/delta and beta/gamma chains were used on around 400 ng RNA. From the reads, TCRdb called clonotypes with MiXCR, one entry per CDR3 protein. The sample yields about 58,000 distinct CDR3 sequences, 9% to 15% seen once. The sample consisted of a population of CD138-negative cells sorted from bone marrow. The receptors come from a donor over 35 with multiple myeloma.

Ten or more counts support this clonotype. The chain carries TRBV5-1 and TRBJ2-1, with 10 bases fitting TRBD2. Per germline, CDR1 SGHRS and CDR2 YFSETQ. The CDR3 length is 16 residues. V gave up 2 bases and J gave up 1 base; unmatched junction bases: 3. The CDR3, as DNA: TGCGCCAGCAGCTTTGGACTAGCGGTTTCCTACAATGAGCAGTTCTTC. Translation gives CASSFGLAVSYNEQFF.

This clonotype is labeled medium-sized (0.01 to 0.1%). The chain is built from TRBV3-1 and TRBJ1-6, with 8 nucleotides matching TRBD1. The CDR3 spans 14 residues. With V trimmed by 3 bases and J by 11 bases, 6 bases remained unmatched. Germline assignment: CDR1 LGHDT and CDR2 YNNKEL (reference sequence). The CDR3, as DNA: TGTGCCAGCAGCCACGGACAGGGTAGACCACCCCTCCACTTT. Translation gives CASSHGQGRPPLHF. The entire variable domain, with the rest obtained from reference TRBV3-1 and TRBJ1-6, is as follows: DTAVSQTPKYLVTQMGNDKSIKCEQNLGHDTMYWYKQDSKKFLKIMFSYNNKELIINETVPNRFSPKSPDKAHLNLHINSLELGDSAVYFCASSHGQGRPPLHFGNGTRLTVT.

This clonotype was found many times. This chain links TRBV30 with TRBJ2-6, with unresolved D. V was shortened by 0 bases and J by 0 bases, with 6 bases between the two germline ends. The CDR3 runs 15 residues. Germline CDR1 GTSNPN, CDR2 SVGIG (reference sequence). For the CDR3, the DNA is TGTGCCTGGAGTGTCAGAGACTCTGGGGCCAACGTCCTGACTTTC. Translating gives CAWSVRDSGANVLTF.

In DNA form, the CDR3 reads TGTGCCAGCAGCCCTGGACAGATCTATGGCTACACCTTC. It codes for CASSPGQIYGYTF. The V and J genes are TRBV7-8 and TRBJ1-2; TRBD1 is a possible D gene (6 bases). V lost 5 bases, J lost 4 bases, and 11 bases lay in between. Germline CDR1 is SGHVS and CDR2 is FQNEAQ. This CDR3 region has 13 residues.

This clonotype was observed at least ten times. CDR3 nucleotides: TGTGCCAGCAGCCGTTTTGGGTTCTCGAACACTGAAGCTTTCTTT. It specifies CASSRFGFSNTEAFF. This chain links TRBV7-2 with TRBJ1-1; no definite D call. Trimming removed 5 bases at V and 1 base at J, with 14 bases between. The CDR3 loop spans 15 amino acids. Germline V gives CDR1 SGHTA, CDR2 FQGNSA.

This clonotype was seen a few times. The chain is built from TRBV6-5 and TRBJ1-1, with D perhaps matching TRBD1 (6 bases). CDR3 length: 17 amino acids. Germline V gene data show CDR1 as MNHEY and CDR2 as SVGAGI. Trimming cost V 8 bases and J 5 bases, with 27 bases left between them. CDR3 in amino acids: CASGNLGYVQGGTEAFF. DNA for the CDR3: TGTGCCAGCGGAAACCTGGGCTATGTACAGGGTGGGACTGAAGCTTTCTTT.

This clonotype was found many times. Written as DNA, the CDR3 is TGCGCCAGCAGCTTTACCGGGGGGATCGTGGAGACCCAGTACTTC. Residues: CASSFTGGIVETQYF. This chain uses TRBV5-1 with TRBJ2-5; 7 bases map to TRBD2. This CDR3 has 15 residues. V was clipped by 2 bases and J by 5 bases; unmatched bases: 9. Germline V gives CDR1 SGHRS, CDR2 YFSETQ. The full variable domain, in which reference TRBV5-1 and TRBJ2-5 provide the parts outside the CDR3, is KAGVTQTPRYLIKTRGQQVTLSCSPISGHRSVSWYQQTPGQGLQFLFEYFSETQRNKGNFPGRFSGRQFSNSRSEMNVSTLELGDSALYLCASSFTGGIVETQYFGPGTRLLVL.

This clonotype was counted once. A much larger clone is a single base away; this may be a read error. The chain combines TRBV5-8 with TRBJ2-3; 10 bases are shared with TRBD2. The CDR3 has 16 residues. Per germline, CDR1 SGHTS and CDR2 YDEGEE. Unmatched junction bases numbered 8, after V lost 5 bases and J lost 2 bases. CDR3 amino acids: CASRAKAGGVTDTQYF. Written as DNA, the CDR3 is TGTGCCAGCAGGGCTAAAGCGGGGGGGGTCACAGATACGCAGTATTTT. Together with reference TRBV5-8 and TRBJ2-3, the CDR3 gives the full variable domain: EAGVTQSPTHLIKTRGQQATLRCSPISGHTSVYWYQQALGLGLQFLLWYDEGEERNRGNFPPRFSGRQFPNYSSELNVNALELEDSALYLCASRAKAGGVTDTQYFGPGTRLTVL.

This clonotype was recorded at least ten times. For the CDR3, the DNA is TGCAGCGCCGGGGGGATAATCACAGATACGCAGTATTTT. It translates to CSAGGIITDTQYF. The chain joins TRBV29-1 to TRBJ2-3; 7 bases are a match to TRBD2. The CDR3 has 13 residues. The V gene end was trimmed by 7 bases and the J gene end by 2 bases; junction bases not matched to a gene: 6. Germline CDR1 is SQVTM and CDR2 is ANQGSEA.

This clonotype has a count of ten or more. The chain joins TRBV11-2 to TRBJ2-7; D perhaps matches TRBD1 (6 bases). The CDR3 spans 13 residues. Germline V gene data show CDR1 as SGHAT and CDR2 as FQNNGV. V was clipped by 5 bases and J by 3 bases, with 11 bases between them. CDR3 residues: CASSTRTDYEQYF. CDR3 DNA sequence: TGTGCCAGCAGCACCCGGACAGACTACGAGCAGTACTTC. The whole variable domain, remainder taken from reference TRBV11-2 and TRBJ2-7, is EAGVAQSPRYKIIEKRQSVAFWCNPISGHATLYWYQQILGQGPKLLIQFQNNGVVDDSQLPKDRFSAERLKGVDSTLKIQPAKLEDSAVYLCASSTRTDYEQYFGPGTRLTVT.

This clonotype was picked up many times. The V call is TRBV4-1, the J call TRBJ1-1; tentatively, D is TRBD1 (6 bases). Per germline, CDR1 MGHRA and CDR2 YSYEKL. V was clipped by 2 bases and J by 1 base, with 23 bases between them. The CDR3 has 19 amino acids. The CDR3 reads CASSQRTVGEGGPNTEAFF. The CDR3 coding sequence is TGCGCCAGCAGCCAACGTACGGTCGGGGAGGGGGGACCGAACACTGAAGCTTTCTTT.

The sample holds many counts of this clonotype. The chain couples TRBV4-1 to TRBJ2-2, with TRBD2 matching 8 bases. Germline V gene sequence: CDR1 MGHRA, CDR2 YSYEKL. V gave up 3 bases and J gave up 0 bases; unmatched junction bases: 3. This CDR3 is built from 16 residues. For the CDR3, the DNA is TGCGCCAGCAGCCACAATAGCGGGGCGAACACCGGGGAGCTGTTTTTT. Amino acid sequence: CASSHNSGANTGELFF.

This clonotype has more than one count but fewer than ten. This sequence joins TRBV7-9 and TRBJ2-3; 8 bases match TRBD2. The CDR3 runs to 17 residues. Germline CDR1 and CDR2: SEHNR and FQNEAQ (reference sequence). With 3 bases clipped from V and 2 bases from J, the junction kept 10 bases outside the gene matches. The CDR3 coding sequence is TGTGCCAGCAGCTTCACCCTGGCGGGGGGATACACAGATACGCAGTATTTT. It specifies CASSFTLAGGYTDTQYF.

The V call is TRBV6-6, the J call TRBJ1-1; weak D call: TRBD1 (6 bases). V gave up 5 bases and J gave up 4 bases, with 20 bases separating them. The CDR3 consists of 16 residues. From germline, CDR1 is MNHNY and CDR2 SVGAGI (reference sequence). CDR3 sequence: CASSGRTEGTVTEAFF. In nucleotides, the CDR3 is TGTGCCAGCAGTGGAAGGACAGAAGGAACAGTCACTGAAGCTTTCTTT.

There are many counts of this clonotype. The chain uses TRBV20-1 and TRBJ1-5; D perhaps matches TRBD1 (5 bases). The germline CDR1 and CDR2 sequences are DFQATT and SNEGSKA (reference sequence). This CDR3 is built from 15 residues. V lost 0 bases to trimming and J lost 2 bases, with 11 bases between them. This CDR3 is CSARDRTLGNQPQHF. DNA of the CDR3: TGCAGTGCTAGAGATCGGACACTGGGCAATCAGCCCCAGCATTTT.

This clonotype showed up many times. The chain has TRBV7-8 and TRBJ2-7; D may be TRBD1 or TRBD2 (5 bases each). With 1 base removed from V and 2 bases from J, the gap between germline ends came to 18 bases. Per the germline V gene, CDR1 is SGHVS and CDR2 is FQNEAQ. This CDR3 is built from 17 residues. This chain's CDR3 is CASSLGTGLPNAYEQYF. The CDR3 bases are TGTGCCAGCAGCTTAGGTACGGGGCTCCCCAACGCCTACGAGCAGTACTTC.

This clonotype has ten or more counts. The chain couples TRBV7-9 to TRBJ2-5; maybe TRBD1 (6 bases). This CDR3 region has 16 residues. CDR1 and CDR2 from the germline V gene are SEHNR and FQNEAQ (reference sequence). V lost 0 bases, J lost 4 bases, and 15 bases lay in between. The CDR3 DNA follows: TGTGCCAGCAGCTTAGCTGGGCAGGGGAAAGGAGAGACCCAGTACTTC. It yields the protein CASSLAGQGKGETQYF.

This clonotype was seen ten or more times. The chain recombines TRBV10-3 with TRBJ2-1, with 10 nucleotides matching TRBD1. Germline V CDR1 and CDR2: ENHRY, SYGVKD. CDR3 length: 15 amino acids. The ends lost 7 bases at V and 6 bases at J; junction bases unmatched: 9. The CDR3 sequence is CAINAGQGFINEQFF. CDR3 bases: TGTGCCATCAACGCGGGACAGGGGTTTATCAATGAGCAGTTCTTC.